This TCR beta chain originates from a study of post-analysis software for immune sequencing data (dated by TCRdb to between 2015 and 2017). A note on the overall study: Disease courses on record covered relapsing-remitting, secondary progressive and progressive-relapsing multiple sclerosis, though some patients had no subtype annotation. Patient repertoires were compared against some twelve previously published healthy control repertoires from donors aged roughly 6 to 26 years. A subset of samples was prepared in parallel using single-end sample barcoding, then pooled and co-amplified after Illumina adapter ligation. Study-wide conclusions, independent of this receptor: Multiple sclerosis patients had significantly lower normalized Chao1 diversity than controls, a result that suggests substantial peripheral T-cell clonal expansion. Direct clustering with F measure showed strong co-clustering of samples prepared in the same batch, prompting a batch-effect correction. The control group was slightly older than the multiple sclerosis patient group. Significantly higher frequencies in patients than in controls were found for five or six TRBV segments, including TRBV5-6, TRBV5-1 and TRBV20-1.

CDR1 and CDR2 (DFQATT, SNEGSKA) derive from the germline V gene (reference sequence). Clipping removes 1 base from V and 7 bases from J, with 10 as the unmatched junction base count. Reading from cysteine to phenylalanine, the CDR3 counts 15 amino acids. The retained sequence is limited to the CDR3, 45 bases, with the frame set at the first base. This clonotype has a handful of counts. What this receptor recognizes is not known. Base qualities are not at hand, and no much larger clone is one base apart. To demonstrate the VDJtools post-analysis software, the study profiled TCR beta repertoires from the peripheral blood of around 13 young patients with multiple sclerosis. The patients with multiple sclerosis were children and adolescents between roughly 6 and 17 years of age. Library preparation used PCR. Sequencing relied on an Illumina HiSeq 2500. Unique molecular identifiers were incorporated into TCR beta cDNA libraries to reduce PCR and sequencing biases. Per 1 to 10 million input T cells, approximately 500,000 cDNA molecules were obtained, such that each molecule approximated one T cell. Patient libraries were prepared and sequenced with the same protocol used for the earlier healthy control dataset. Samples belonging to the same batch were prepared together, multiplexed and sequenced on a shared HiSeq lane. Per the source publication's procedure: MIGEC was used to process the raw barcoded reads, and molecular identifier groups with only a single read were discarded before consensus assembly and CDR3 extraction. Clonotype tables were post-analysed with VDJtools, normalizing diversity by down-sampling all datasets to the smallest sample size. To correct batch-related cross-sample contamination, repertoire overlap clustering matched CDR3 amino acid sequences but not nucleotide sequences. TCRdb ran its own pipeline on the public reads, namely fastp trimming at Q25 and MiXCR clone calling, and kept in-frame beta chains. Each entry merges the rows of one CDR3 protein and shows their most common DNA and genes. These V and J calls originate from TCRdb's pipeline instead of the authors' own analysis. The sample contains 750,000 to 900,000 distinct CDR3 sequences, 40% to 55% of them found a single time. The ten largest clones take up around 4.7% of the sample.

Recombination linked TRBV20-1 to TRBJ1-5, and TRBD1 aligns with 7 junction nucleotides. The sequencing input was blood. The sequence derives from a girl aged 10 to 17 with multiple sclerosis. Read as DNA, the sequence is TGCAGTGCTAGAGGTTACAGGGGTGGGGGGCAGCCCCAGCATTTT. The encoded protein is CSARGYRGGGQPQHF.